Detailed here is one T cell receptor (beta chain). Its recognized antigen is unknown. At one boundary the junction diverges from the germline segment, which might be a read error. The CDR1 and CDR2 encoded by the germline V gene (reference sequence) are DFQATT and SNEGSKA. Measured from the cysteine to the phenylalanine, the CDR3 is 13 residues long. Of all the DNA, just the CDR3 is kept, 39 bases in frame from base 1. The method behind the library was PCR. Sequencing relied on an Illumina HiSeq 4000. High-throughput sequencing was used to profile the TCR beta-chain CDR3 region of every patient. The study's processing was this. Drawing on CDR3 differences between clinicopathological groups, the researchers built a classifier meant to tell apart patients with distant-metastatic papillary thyroid cancer. Repertoire diversity was assessed with the Shannon index, and tumor-blood repertoire similarity with the Morisita-Horn index. The public sequencing data were trimmed at Q25 with fastp and processed into clonotypes with MiXCR by TCRdb, which kept only in-frame beta chains. TCRdb, not the authors, supplied the V and J calls. This sample holds approximately 20,000 clones; less than 30% were observed only once. About 3.5% of the sample is taken by the ten largest.

This entry is derived from a study of metastatic and nonmetastatic thyroid tumors (dated by TCRdb to the early 2020s). A note on the overall study: The researchers compared repertoires between peripheral blood samples and tumor or nodule tissue samples from patients with malignant or benign thyroid disease. Study-wide conclusions, independent of this receptor: In both blood and tumor samples, malignant tumors were reported to have significantly higher TCR beta diversity than benign nodules.

No treatment had been received by any patient before thyroid surgery. Using T-cell receptor beta sequencing, the researchers looked back retrospectively at clinical samples from patients, gathered between about 2012 and 2018. The sample consisted of blood. The TCR was taken from a male donor with papillary thyroid cancer or a benign thyroid nodule (not recorded which). Some clones in this sample may be carry-over from other donors' samples. The receptor chain draws on TRBV20-1 and TRBJ1-1; the D gene cannot be resolved reliably. The nucleotide sequence reads TGCAGTGCGATTGGGGATGCGAACACTGAAGCTTTATTT. Its amino acids are CSAIGDANTEALF.